This T cell receptor beta chain was retrieved from a study of PD-1 blockade in classical Hodgkin lymphoma. Whole-study results and caveats: Nivolumab initiated under 1 year post-ASCT led to patient exclusion. By C4D1 there was a significant rise in CD4+ TCR diversity but not in CD8+ TCR diversity. Reports described newly diagnosed patients as having lower baseline TCR diversity than healthy donors.

Generated by immunoSEQ multiplex PCR, the TCRdb table keeps only in-frame clones and is missing some. The sample holds 90,000 or so clones; 80% to 95% are singletons and the top ten take approximately 2.6%. Turning to this clone: Its target is unknown. Other DNA sequences in this specimen translate into the identical CDR3.

Every patient experienced relapse after autologous stem cell transplantation, and brentuximab vedotin exposure varied. This clonotype was obtained from a human donor with classical Hodgkin lymphoma. The sample in question was peripheral blood mononuclear cells (PBMCs), obtained before the second cycle of nivolumab.

The CDR3 DNA sequence: TGTGCCAGCAGCTTAGTGCCTTCCTACGAGCAGTACTTC. It specifies CASSLVPSYEQYF. V is TRBV7-2 and J is TRBJ2-7; D gene uncertain. Trimming pared 1 base from V and 1 base from J, leaving 5 bases between. The germline CDR1 and CDR2 sequences are SGHTA and FQGNSA. The CDR3 length is 13 residues.